The 15 T cell receptor beta chains below were found in one sample sequenced in a study of blood T cell repertoires in COVID-19. The assay was immunoSEQ multiplex PCR, and TCRdb's table has in-frame clones only and misses some. The profile shows 210,000 or so clones, roughly 86% of them singletons. Specimen: peripheral blood. These receptors all stem from a woman in her sixties or seventies with acute or convalescent COVID-19.

The chain combines TRBV27 with TRBJ2-1, with 12 bases matching TRBD1. CDR3 length equals 15 residues. After removal of 7 bases from V and 5 bases from J, the junction contained 6 bases not matched to a gene. The germline CDR1 and CDR2 sequences are MNHEY and SMNVEV (reference sequence). CDR3 bases: TGTGCCAGCACTCTTGGGACAGGGGGCCACAATGAGCAGTTCTTC. This encodes CASTLGTGGHNEQFF.

The chain combines TRBV11-2 with TRBJ2-1; 11 bases agree with TRBD2. CDR1 is SGHAT and CDR2 is FQNNGV in the germline V gene. The CDR3 consists of 14 residues. J gave up 6 bases and V 5 bases, and 3 bases lay outside the gene matches. CDR3 nucleotide sequence: TGTGCCAGCAGCCTTAGCGGGGGGGCCAATGAGCAGTTCTTC. Translation: CASSLSGGANEQFF.

The chain recombines TRBV24-1 with TRBJ2-1, with TRBD1 matching over 12 bases. CDR3 length equals 15 residues. V lost 9 bases and J lost 8; bases outside the gene matches: 10. The germline CDR1 and CDR2 sequences are KGHDR and SFDVKD. CDR3 DNA sequence: TGTGCCACCGCCTGGGGGGACAGGGGGCTCGATGAGCAGTTCTTC. This encodes CATAWGDRGLDEQFF.

The gene calls are TRBV7-6 and TRBJ2-3, with 10 bases that match TRBD2. The germline V gene encodes CDR1 SGHVS and CDR2 FNYEAQ. CDR3 size: 15 residues. J lost 4 bases, V lost 5 bases, and 6 bases had no gene match. CDR3 nucleotides: TGTGCCAGCAGCGTGCTAGCGGGAGTTGCAGATACGCAGTATTTT. This codes for CASSVLAGVADTQYF.

The chain has TRBV6-4 and TRBJ1-6; a possible D gene is TRBD1 (6 bases). Germline V gene data show CDR1 as MRHNA and CDR2 as SNTAGT. The CDR3 has 13 residues. V was shortened by 11 bases and J by 3 bases, with 11 bases between the two germline ends. CDR3 DNA: TGTGCCTCAGGACAGAGCTATAATTCACCCCTCCACTTT. Translation gives CASGQSYNSPLHF.

The CDR3 protein is CASSQEAGGLRDAQFF. The CDR3 nucleotides read TGCGCCAGCAGCCAGGAAGCGGGCGGGTTGCGGGATGCGCAGTTCTTC. The chain links TRBV4-1 to TRBJ2-1; a possible D gene is TRBD2 (6 bases). In germline, CDR1 is MGHRA, CDR2 YSYEKL. The CDR3 consists of 16 residues. V lost 3 bases and J 12 bases, leaving 24 bases between the germline ends.

The J gene is TRBJ1-1, the V gene TRBV3-1 (or the pseudogene TRBV3-2); perhaps TRBD1 as D (5 bases). The germline gives CDR1 LGHDT, CDR2 YNNKEL (reference sequence). Deletions cut 1 base from V and 7 bases from J, with 10 bases between. CDR3 length equals 13 residues. The CDR3 DNA reads as TGTGCCAGCAGCCAAGGGGGCCTCGGTGAAGCTTTCTTT. This gives the protein CASSQGGLGEAFF.

CDR3 sequence: CASSQTSGPYEQYF. DNA for the CDR3: TGTGCCAGCAGCCAGACTAGCGGGCCCTACGAGCAGTACTTC. The rearrangement links TRBV7-2 to TRBJ2-7, with 10 bases fitting TRBD2. Looked up from germline, CDR1 is SGHTA and CDR2 is FQGNSA. The CDR3 has 14 residues. Trimming cost V 5 bases and J 2 bases; bases outside gene matches: 3.

In its sample, this clone was seen a few times. The rearrangement uses TRBV28 and TRBJ1-1, with 9 bases aligning to TRBD1. This CDR3 region has 17 residues. The ends lost 4 bases at V and 3 bases at J; junction bases unmatched: 12. Looked up from germline, CDR1 is MDHEN and CDR2 is SYDVKM. CDR3 in DNA: TGTGCCAGCAGTTCTCCGGGACAGGGAGGTAGGTACACTGAAGCTTTCTTT. It yields the protein CASSSPGQGGRYTEAFF.

The genes are TRBV6-5 and TRBJ2-7; D may be TRBD2 (5 bases). Germline assignment: CDR1 MNHEY and CDR2 SVGAGI. V was clipped by 0 bases and J by 0 bases, with 9 bases between them. CDR3 size: 15 residues. The DNA of the CDR3 is TGTGCCAGCAGTTACTCTCGCGGGTACTCCTACGAGCAGTACTTC. Translated: CASSYSRGYSYEQYF.

The V call is TRBV5-1, the J call TRBJ2-5; 8 bases are shared with TRBD1. V lost 7 bases and J lost 4; bases outside the gene matches: 12. The CDR3 is made up of 15 amino acids. The germline gives CDR1 SGHRS, CDR2 YFSETQ. In DNA form, the CDR3 reads TGCGCCAGCGGGAAAGGGACAGGAGCGGTAGAGACCCAGTACTTC. Its translation: CASGKGTGAVETQYF.

The genes are TRBV7-9 and TRBJ1-2, with D unclear. The CDR3 has 14 amino acids. V lost 6 bases to trimming and J lost 5 bases, with 16 bases between them. CDR1 is SEHNR, CDR2 FQNEAQ, per germline (reference sequence). The CDR3 spells CASSSGSLSYGYTF. The CDR3 nucleotides are TGTGCCAGCAGTTCCGGGTCTCTTAGTTATGGCTACACCTTC.

The J gene is TRBJ1-1, the V gene TRBV7-2; D gene uncertain. Trimming cost V 5 bases and J 6 bases, with 13 bases left between them. The CDR3 length is 13 residues. Germline V gives CDR1 SGHTA, CDR2 FQGNSA. DNA for the CDR3: TGTGCCAGCAGCCTACGGGTAAAGTCTGAAGCTTTCTTT. Its translation: CASSLRVKSEAFF.

The V call is TRBV10-2, the J call TRBJ2-7; D is unclear. This CDR3 has 13 amino acids. Looked up from germline, CDR1 is WSHSY and CDR2 is SAAADI. V lost 6 bases and J lost 0, with 9 bases in between. The CDR3 reads CASRTPGSYEQYF. The CDR3 DNA is TGCGCCAGCAGGACACCTGGCTCCTACGAGCAGTACTTC.

J is TRBJ2-5 and V is TRBV4-3, with D possibly TRBD1 on 6 matching bases. Trimming pared 3 bases from V and 5 bases from J, leaving 13 bases between. This CDR3 comprises 14 residues. Germline V gene sequence: CDR1 LGHNA, CDR2 YSLEER. Here the CDR3 DNA reads TGCGCCAGCAGCCATACAGGGTCTGGGGAGACCCAGTACTTC. Encoded protein: CASSHTGSGETQYF.